One T cell receptor beta chain is described in this entry. Its antigen is not known. These data originate in a study of cytomegalovirus exposure and HLA in healthy donors. Primers included in the PCR were 60 Vbeta and 13 Jbeta primers. TCRdb's table, derived via immunoSEQ multiplex PCR, lists solely in-frame clones and lacks some. The repertoire has about 190,000 clones, under 85% of them found once; the top ten carry 1.5% to 2%. CDR1 MNHNS and CDR2 SASEGT come from the germline V gene. This CDR3 has 12 residues. V lost 1 base and J 4 bases, leaving 4 bases between the germline ends. The study's findings and limits: By a later analysis, the bulk of CMV-associated TCR beta chains appeared HLA-restricted.

V is TRBV6-1 and J is TRBJ2-5; D not resolved. This receptor was identified in a woman in her late teens or twenties in good health and CMV-seronegative. The material sequenced was PBMCs. The DNA for the CDR3 is TGTGCCAGCAGTGAAGGAGGAGAGACCCAGTACTTC. It translates to CASSEGGETQYF.